The 23 T cell receptor beta chains given below trace back to one sample, sequenced in a study of T cell changes during pregnancy in multiple sclerosis. Measured with immunoSEQ multiplex PCR; TCRdb has only the in-frame clones, and not every one. The sample includes fewer than 55,000 clones, over 90% of them seen just once. The starting material was CD4+ T cells from peripheral blood mononuclear cells, obtained in the third trimester of pregnancy. The origin of the receptors is a female donor with multiple sclerosis, enrolled in a pregnancy study.

CDR3 loop: CASGGTGGLGEQFF. CDR3 sequence (DNA): TGTGCCAGTGGAGGGACAGGGGGCCTGGGTGAGCAGTTCTTC. The chain is built from TRBV2 and TRBJ2-1, with TRBD1 matching 12 bases. V trimming: 9 bases; J trimming: 9 bases; junction bases outside the gene matches: 9. Germline CDR1 reads SNHLY; CDR2 reads FYNNEI. This CDR3 has 14 residues.

This rearrangement joins TRBV7-3 to TRBJ1-2; D is unclear. The germline CDR1 and CDR2 sequences are SGHTA and FQGTGA. The CDR3 spans 15 residues. The V gene lost 5 bases and the J gene lost 4 bases, with 17 bases spanning the gap. CDR3 protein: CASSGLWKHLYGYTF. The CDR3 bases are TGTGCCAGCAGCGGGCTCTGGAAGCACCTCTATGGCTACACCTTC.

The rearrangement joins TRBV6-5 to TRBJ1-2; D is undetermined. Germline V gene lookup returns CDR1 MNHEY and CDR2 SVGAGI. This CDR3 has 14 amino acids. The V end was cut by 6 bases, the J end by 4 bases, with 15 bases between. For the CDR3, the DNA is TGTGCCAGCAGATTCTACGGGGAGGCCTATGGCTACACCTTC. Translated, it gives CASRFYGEAYGYTF.

This clone was recorded once. CDR3 sequence: CASSEVSSGDGPRGTQYF. CDR3 nucleotide sequence: TGTGCCAGCAGTGAAGTGTCTAGCGGGGACGGGCCCCGCGGGACCCAGTACTTC. V is TRBV25-1 and J is TRBJ2-5, with 9 positions matching TRBD2. V was pared by 2 bases and J by 7 bases, with 17 bases of the junction left unmatched. From germline, CDR1 is MGHDK and CDR2 SYGVNS. CDR3 length: 18 amino acids.

This chain uses TRBV5-6 with TRBJ2-3; no clear D. Trimming took 2 bases from V and 0 from J, leaving 13 bases between them. The CDR3 length is 16 residues. The germline V gene encodes CDR1 SGHDT and CDR2 YYEEEE. This CDR3 reads CASSFRLALSTDTQYF. The DNA for the CDR3 is TGTGCCAGCAGCTTTAGACTTGCCTTAAGCACAGATACGCAGTATTTT.

The chain combines TRBV18 with TRBJ2-5; 7 bases align to TRBD2. The CDR3 extends over 13 amino acids. Germline loops: CDR1 KGHSH, CDR2 LQKENI. J was trimmed by 5 bases and V by 3 bases; bases with no gene match: 3. The CDR3 loop reads CASSPREGETQYF. The CDR3 DNA is TGTGCCAGCTCACCCAGGGAGGGGGAGACCCAGTACTTC.

J is TRBJ2-3 and V is TRBV11-3, with TRBD2 identical over 14 bases. V lost 4 bases to trimming and J lost 3 bases; unmatched junction nucleotides: 3. The CDR3 extends over 16 amino acids. From germline, CDR1 is SGHNT and CDR2 YENEEA. CDR3 sequence reads: CASSSGTSGGTDTQYF. CDR3 DNA: TGTGCCAGCAGCTCCGGGACTAGCGGGGGTACAGATACGCAGTATTTT.

The chain combines TRBV11-2 with TRBJ1-1; perhaps TRBD1 as D (6 bases). The CDR3 covers 15 residues. V dropped 0 bases and J dropped 6 bases, with 14 bases sitting between them. Looked up from germline, CDR1 is SGHAT and CDR2 is FQNNGV. CDR3 coding DNA: TGTGCCAGCAGCTTAGAGGGGGCGCGGGTTGCTGAAGCTTTCTTT. It yields the protein CASSLEGARVAEAFF.

In nucleotides, the CDR3 is TGTGCCAGCATGTCGGGGGGGGCCAACGTCCTGACTTTC. Translation gives CASMSGGANVLTF. The V and J genes are TRBV6-5 and TRBJ2-6, with D possibly TRBD2 on 5 matching bases. Trimming removed 7 bases from V and 4 bases from J, with 8 bases in between. This CDR3 has 13 amino acids. Germline CDR1 is MNHEY and CDR2 is SVGAGI.

The V gene is TRBV4-1, the J gene TRBJ1-3; 10 bases are shared with TRBD1. The CDR3 runs 17 residues. Germline CDR1 reads MGHRA; CDR2 reads YSYEKL. After removal of 3 bases from V and 4 bases from J, the junction contained 9 bases not matched to a gene. CDR3 coding DNA: TGCGCCAGCAGCCACACCTGGACAGGGGGTCGAGGAAACACCATATATTTT. The encoded protein is CASSHTWTGGRGNTIYF.

The CDR3 region is CASRSEGNEKLFF. The CDR3 DNA is TGTGCCAGCCGGAGTGAAGGAAATGAAAAACTGTTTTTT. J is TRBJ1-4 and V is TRBV6-5, with D hard to call. V dropped 8 bases and J dropped 5 bases, with 12 bases sitting between them. Germline lookup yields CDR1 MNHEY and CDR2 SVGAGI. This CDR3 spans 13 amino acids.

The chain couples TRBV7-3 to TRBJ1-1; 8 nucleotides agree with TRBD1. The CDR3 is 14 amino acids. Germline-derived CDR1 and CDR2 are SGHTA and FQGTGA. V lost 3 bases, J lost 4 bases, and 4 bases stayed unmatched. The CDR3 nucleotides are TGTGCCAGCAGCTTTTCGACAGGGGTCACTGAAGCTTTCTTT. Translating gives CASSFSTGVTEAFF.

The rearrangement uses TRBV4-1 and TRBJ1-2; D is undetermined. CDR3 size: 15 residues. CDR1 and CDR2 from the germline V gene are MGHRA and YSYEKL. V was trimmed by 1 base and J by 0 bases, leaving 9 bases between them. CDR3 amino acids: CASSQGSTSNYGYTF. CDR3 nucleotide sequence: TGCGCCAGCAGCCAAGGCAGTACCTCTAACTATGGCTACACCTTC.

The chain has TRBV11-3 and TRBJ1-1, with no clear D. The germline gives CDR1 SGHNT, CDR2 YENEEA. The CDR3 spans 13 residues. V was clipped by 2 bases and J by 3 bases, with 7 bases between them. The DNA for the CDR3 is TGTGCCAGCAGCTTAAGTCAGGACACTGAAGCTTTCTTT. Its protein product is CASSLSQDTEAFF. Combining the CDR3 with reference TRBV11-3 and TRBJ1-1 gives the whole variable domain EAGVVQSPRYKIIEKKQPVAFWCNPISGHNTLYWYLQNLGQGPELLIRYENEEAVDDSQLPKDRFSAERLKGVDSTLKIQPAELGDSAVYLCASSLSQDTEAFFGQGTRLTVV.

V gene TRBV25-1 combines with J gene TRBJ2-7; D is possibly TRBD2 (5 bases). V was clipped by 6 bases and J by 4 bases, with 13 bases between them. Germline CDR1 reads MGHDK; CDR2 reads SYGVNS. This CDR3 has 13 amino acids. CDR3 in DNA: TGTGCCAGCAGCCGATTGGAGGCGTACGAGCAGTACTTC. Its translation: CASSRLEAYEQYF.

This sequence joins TRBV7-2 and TRBJ1-3, with a weak D call TRBD1 (6 bases). The germline V and J ends were trimmed by 1 base and 0 bases, with 7 bases remaining between them. The CDR3 spans 15 residues. Germline lookup yields CDR1 SGHTA and CDR2 FQGNSA. CDR3 residues: CASSLVGGSGNTIYF. The CDR3 DNA is TGTGCCAGCAGCTTAGTAGGGGGCTCTGGAAACACCATATATTTT.

The rearrangement uses TRBV2 and TRBJ1-1; D is possibly TRBD1 (6 bases). V was trimmed by 1 base and J by 11 bases, leaving 17 bases between them. Germline V lookup: CDR1 SNHLY, CDR2 FYNNEI. This CDR3 has 14 residues. CDR3 sequence reads: CASSEGMDSWLAFF. CDR3 nucleotide sequence: TGTGCCAGCAGTGAAGGGATGGACAGTTGGTTGGCTTTCTTT.

The chain combines TRBV6-5 with TRBJ2-7; 9 bases are shared with TRBD2. CDR3 length: 14 residues. The junction had 7 bases not matched to a gene; V was cut back by 6 bases and J by 4 bases. The germline CDR1 and CDR2 sequences are MNHEY and SVGAGI. The CDR3: CASSPRGGGYEQYF. The CDR3 DNA reads TGTGCCAGCAGCCCGCGGGGGGGCGGGTACGAGCAGTACTTC.

The chain employs TRBV13 and TRBJ2-3; 9 bases match TRBD2. The V and J ends lost 2 bases and 4 bases, in that order; junction bases with no gene match: 7. Germline assignment: CDR1 PRHDT and CDR2 FYEKMQ (reference sequence). The CDR3 length is 16 residues. CDR3 protein: CASSLLLGGGADTQYF. CDR3 nucleotide sequence: TGTGCCAGCAGCTTACTTCTCGGCGGGGGGGCAGATACGCAGTATTTT.

The table lists this clone with a count of one. The J gene is TRBJ2-2, the V gene TRBV7-8; 8 nucleotides align to TRBD2. The length of the CDR3 is 16 residues. The germline gives CDR1 SGHVS, CDR2 FQNEAQ. V shed 6 bases and J 8 bases; nucleotides not matched to a gene: 14. CDR3 amino acids: CASRPYRGGGGGELFF. The DNA for the CDR3 is TGTGCCAGCAGGCCTTATCGGGGGGGCGGTGGTGGGGAGCTGTTTTTT.

The chain couples TRBV14 to TRBJ2-2, with no clear D. CDR3 length: 16 residues. V was cut by 0 bases and J by 0 bases, with 8 bases left in between. Germline V gene lookup returns CDR1 SGHDN and CDR2 FVKESK. CDR3 nucleotide sequence: TGTGCCAGCAGCCAAGAGGCAGGTGCGAACACCGGGGAGCTGTTTTTT. The encoded protein is CASSQEAGANTGELFF.

The rearrangement links TRBV5-6 to TRBJ2-7, with D hard to call. Germline V gene data show CDR1 as SGHDT and CDR2 as YYEEEE. Deletions cut 2 bases from V and 2 bases from J, with 11 bases between. The CDR3 length is 14 residues. DNA of the CDR3: TGTGCCAGCAGCTTTGCTCACAGTCCCTACGAGCAGTACTTC. Translation gives CASSFAHSPYEQYF.

The chain joins TRBV27 to TRBJ1-2; 10 bases are shared with TRBD1. V lost 1 base and J lost 7; bases outside the gene matches: 3. Germline V lookup: CDR1 MNHEY, CDR2 SMNVEV (reference sequence). CDR3 size: 14 residues. The CDR3 coding sequence is TGTGCCAGCAGTTTATGGACAGGGGGGGCTGGCTACACCTTC. It translates to CASSLWTGGAGYTF.